The source of this T cell receptor (beta chain) is a study of cytomegalovirus exposure and HLA in healthy donors. The CDR3 is 13 residues long. V gave up 5 bases and J gave up 1 base, with 8 bases separating them. Germline V gene lookup returns CDR1 MNHEY and CDR2 SMNVEV (reference sequence). PCR employed 60 Vbeta and 13 Jbeta primers. Assay used: immunoSEQ multiplex PCR; TCRdb lists only in-frame clones, some missing. Here the sample spans some 180,000 clones, 77% being singletons. The rearrangement joins TRBV27 to TRBJ1-1, with D maybe TRBD1 (6 bases). The sequenced sample consisted of PBMCs. The clonotype comes from a woman in her sixties or seventies in good health and CMV-seropositive. The CDR3 DNA reads as TGTGCCAGCAGTAGGGGGGGGAACACTGAAGCTTTCTTT. Protein: CASSRGGNTEAFF.